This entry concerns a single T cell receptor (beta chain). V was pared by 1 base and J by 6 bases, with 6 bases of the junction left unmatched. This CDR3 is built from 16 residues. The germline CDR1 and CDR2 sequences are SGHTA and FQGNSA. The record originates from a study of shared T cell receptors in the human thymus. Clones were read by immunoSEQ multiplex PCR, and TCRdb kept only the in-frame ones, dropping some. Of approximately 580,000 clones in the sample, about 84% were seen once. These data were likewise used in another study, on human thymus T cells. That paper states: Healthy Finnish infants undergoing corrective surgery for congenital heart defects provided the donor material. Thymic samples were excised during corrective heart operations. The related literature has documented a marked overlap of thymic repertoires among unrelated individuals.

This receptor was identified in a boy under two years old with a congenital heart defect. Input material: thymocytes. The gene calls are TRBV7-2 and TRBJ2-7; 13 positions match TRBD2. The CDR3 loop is CASSLGLAGGEGEQYF. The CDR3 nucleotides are TGTGCCAGCAGCTTAGGACTAGCGGGGGGTGAGGGCGAGCAGTACTTC.